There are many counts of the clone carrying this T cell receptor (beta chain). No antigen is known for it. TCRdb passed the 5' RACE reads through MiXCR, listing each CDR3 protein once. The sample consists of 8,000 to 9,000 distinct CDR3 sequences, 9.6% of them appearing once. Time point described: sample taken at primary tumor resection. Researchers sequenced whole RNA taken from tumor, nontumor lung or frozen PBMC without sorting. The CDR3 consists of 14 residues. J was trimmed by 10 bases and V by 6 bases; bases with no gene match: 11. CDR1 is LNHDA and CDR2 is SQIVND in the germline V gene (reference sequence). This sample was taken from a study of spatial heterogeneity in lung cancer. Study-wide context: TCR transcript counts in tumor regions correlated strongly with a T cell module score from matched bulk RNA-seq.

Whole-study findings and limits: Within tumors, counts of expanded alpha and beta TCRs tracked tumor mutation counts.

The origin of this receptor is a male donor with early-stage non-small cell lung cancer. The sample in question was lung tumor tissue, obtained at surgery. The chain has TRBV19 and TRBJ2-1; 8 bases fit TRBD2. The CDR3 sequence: CASSGRAAFGEQFF. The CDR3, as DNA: TGTGCCAGTAGCGGGAGGGCAGCCTTCGGAGAGCAGTTCTTC.